This T cell receptor (beta chain) was captured by sequencing in a study of Ad26.COV2.S vaccination and SARS-CoV-2 variants. Study context: Donor got 5x10^10 or 1x10^11 viral particles of Ad26.COV2.S.

Profiled with immunoSEQ multiplex PCR; TCRdb holds only in-frame clones, not every one. The data show hundreds of thousands of clones, approximately 87% seen once. Documented treatment: some 19 received Ad26.COV2.S at low or high dose, single or two shots; five or six received placebo; per-sample allocation not given. Specimens were obtained on day 63 following the first vaccine or placebo injection. There are 14 residues in the CDR3. Germline V CDR1 and CDR2: SGHTA, FQGNSA. V was clipped by 7 bases and J by 3 bases; unmatched bases: 7. The chain has TRBV7-2 and TRBJ2-7, with 9 nucleotides matching TRBD2. The TCR was taken from a person between 18 and 59 years old who received the Ad26.COV2.S COVID-19 vaccine or a placebo. Sequences were derived from peripheral blood, sampled in a trial of Ad26.COV2.S vaccine versus placebo. In DNA form, the CDR3 reads TGTGCCAGCACCAACTCTAGCGGGAACTACGAGCAGTACTTC. Translating gives CASTNSSGNYEQYF.